This paragraph reports one T cell receptor beta chain. Its antigen is not identified. Sample-barcoded 5' priming and a J-beta primer mix drove a second PCR of roughly 7 to 11 cycles. Using its own MiXCR run on the 5' RACE reads, TCRdb lists one record per CDR3 protein. The data contain hundreds of thousands of distinct CDR3 sequences, 20% to 25% of them singletons. These data are taken from a study of blood T cells in healthy people across ages. For the study at large: Template-switching capture recovered about one barcoded beta molecule per two T cells. Overall study findings and caveats: Unsorted PBMCs ruled out conclusive naive versus antigen-experienced comparison.

Trimming took off 0 bases at V and 4 bases at J, with 12 bases between the two ends. Germline loops: CDR1 MGHRA, CDR2 YSYEKL. CDR3 size: 15 residues. The sequence derives from a man between 65 and 85 years old in good health. Sequencing was performed on blood. V gene TRBV4-1 combines with J gene TRBJ2-5; a possible D gene is TRBD2 (7 bases). The CDR3 reads CASSQEGGGAETQYF. The CDR3 DNA reads as TGCGCCAGCAGCCAAGAAGGGGGAGGGGCAGAGACCCAGTACTTC.